The sequence of this T cell receptor (beta chain) was determined in a study of T cell clones after liver transplantation. Germline assignment: CDR1 MNHNY and CDR2 SVGAGI (reference sequence). V was shortened by 2 bases and J by 6 bases, with 2 bases between the two germline ends. The CDR3 extends over 12 amino acids. Here immunoSEQ multiplex PCR was the method, and the copy in TCRdb shows in-frame clones only, minus some. The sample carries fewer than 10,000 clones, about 72% recorded once. The clonotype comes from a human patient who received a liver transplant. Some T cells may be graft donor cells. Here the sequenced sample was CD8+ T cells from blood, taken at the approximately 15-month timepoint. The chain combines TRBV6-6 with TRBJ1-6; D is undetermined. CDR3 in DNA: TGTGCCAGCAGTTACCGTAATTCACCCCTCCACTTT. Protein sequence: CASSYRNSPLHF.